Following are 21 T cell receptor beta chains from one sample sequenced in a study of shared clonotypes between healthy human individuals (TCRdb year 2020). Libraries came from the immunoSEQ multiplex PCR assay. In its TCRdb copy, this immuneACCESS table keeps in-frame sequences only and misses some clones. Where compared with another copy, unresolved V genes explain less than half of these, and the others have no known cause. Within this sample are hundreds of thousands of clones, with roughly 73% of them counted one time only. The ten largest clones add up to about 1.8% of the sample. Sequenced sample: memory CD4+ T cells sorted from blood. This specimen's cell subset or site label, per the study, means: CD45RA-negative fraction. These receptors came from a woman in her 30s in good health.

V is TRBV28 and J is TRBJ1-3; D perhaps matches TRBD1 (6 bases). In germline, CDR1 is MDHEN, CDR2 SYDVKM. Between the trimmed V and J ends, which lost 5 bases and 0 bases, there was a span of 26 bases. This CDR3 is 20 amino acids long. CDR3 nucleotide sequence: TGTGCCAGCAGTACCCATTATTACGGGACACTACTTCACTCTGGAAACACCATATATTTT. It specifies CASSTHYYGTLLHSGNTIYF.

This chain connects TRBV28 to TRBJ1-1; TRBD1 is a possible D gene (5 bases). The CDR3 totals 19 residues. Trimming removed 4 bases from V and 0 bases from J, with 24 bases in between. The V gene's germline CDR1 is MDHEN and CDR2 SYDVKM. The DNA of the CDR3 is TGTGCCAGCAGTTGGTCTGGGACCTGGGACCGACCTATGAACACTGAAGCTTTCTTT. Its protein product is CASSWSGTWDRPMNTEAFF.

This clone has just one count. This chain connects TRBV7-9 to TRBJ2-2; TRBD1 or TRBD2 may be the D gene (5 bases each). V was cut by 4 bases and J by 0 bases, with 9 bases left in between. Per the germline V gene, CDR1 is SEHNR and CDR2 is FQNEAQ (reference sequence). This CDR3 has 15 residues. This CDR3 is CASSWGRTNTGELFF. For the CDR3, the DNA is TGTGCCAGCAGCTGGGGACGTACGAACACCGGGGAGCTGTTTTTT.

Points on this clone: At the DNA level, this CDR3 is encoded by other sequences in the same sample as well. CDR3 sequence: CASSVTGGTGELFF. The CDR3 DNA is TGTGCCAGCAGTGTGACAGGGGGAACCGGGGAGCTGTTTTTT. The chain is built from TRBV25-1 and TRBJ2-2; 9 bases map to TRBD1. The CDR3 is 14 residues long. The germline CDR1 and CDR2 sequences are MGHDK and SYGVNS. With V trimmed by 4 bases and J by 5 bases, 2 bases remained unmatched.

The V and J genes are TRBV7-9 and TRBJ1-5, with TRBD1 identical over 7 bases. CDR3 length equals 14 residues. From germline, CDR1 is SEHNR and CDR2 FQNEAQ (reference sequence). The J segment lost 4 bases and the V segment lost 5 bases, leaving 5 bases of the junction unmatched. In DNA, the CDR3 is TGTGCCAGCAGCCCCGGGACAGCTAATCAGCCCCAGCATTTT. The encoded protein is CASSPGTANQPQHF.

The rearrangement uses TRBV6-5 and TRBJ2-7; D unresolved. The V gene's germline CDR1 is MNHEY and CDR2 SVGAGI. Trimming removed 0 bases at V and 4 bases at J, with 10 bases between. The CDR3 has 14 amino acids. This CDR3 reads CASSYSRSPYEQYF. The CDR3 DNA sequence: TGTGCCAGCAGTTACTCGAGGTCGCCTTACGAGCAGTACTTC.

This clone has more than one count but fewer than ten. The chain combines TRBV30 with TRBJ2-7; D is perhaps TRBD2 (5 bases). From germline, CDR1 is GTSNPN and CDR2 SVGIG (reference sequence). This CDR3 is built from 11 residues. Deletions cut 1 base from V and 7 bases from J, with 8 bases between. For the CDR3, the DNA is TGTGCCTGGAGTGACCGGAGGGAGCAGTACTTC. It specifies CAWSDRREQYF.

As for this clone: A junction end diverges from the germline sequence, so it may reflect a read error. Other DNA sequences from this sample encode an identical CDR3 as well. The V gene is TRBV2, the J gene TRBJ1-2; D remains unclear. This CDR3 contains 14 residues. Germline lookup yields CDR1 SNHLY and CDR2 FYNNEI. CDR3: CASSERGNNYGYTF. The CDR3 DNA reads TGTGCCAGTAGTGAACGTGGGAATAACTATGGCTACACCTTC. The whole variable domain, remainder taken from reference TRBV2 and TRBJ1-2, is EPEVTQTPSHQVTQMGQEVILRCVPISNHLYFYWYRQILGQKVEFLVSFYNNEISEKSEIFDDQFSVERPDGSNFTLKIRSTKLEDSAMYFCASSERGNNYGYTFGSGTRLTVV.

The V gene is TRBV29-1, the J gene TRBJ1-2; a possible D gene is TRBD1 (5 bases). The CDR3 covers 13 residues. From germline, CDR1 is SQVTM and CDR2 ANQGSEA. Deletions cut 5 bases from V and 4 bases from J, with 14 bases between. The CDR3 loop reads CSVSAQGFYGYTF. The CDR3 DNA reads TGCAGCGTTTCTGCCCAGGGTTTCTATGGCTACACCTTC.

This chain uses TRBV2 with TRBJ1-5; unclear D gene. V was cut by 4 bases and J by 12 bases, with 13 bases left in between. Germline V gives CDR1 SNHLY, CDR2 FYNNEI. CDR3 length equals 12 residues. CDR3: CASSGRVPLQHF. DNA of the CDR3: TGTGCCAGCAGTGGTCGAGTCCCGCTCCAGCATTTT.

This chain joins TRBV30 and TRBJ2-5, with TRBD2 as a possible D gene (5 bases). The J call may be incorrect, as the DNA end agrees better with TRBJ2-7. Germline V gene data show CDR1 as GTSNPN and CDR2 as SVGIG (reference sequence). The CDR3 loop spans 15 amino acids. The CDR3 nucleotides are TGTGCCTGGAGTGTACTAGAGGGCCTGGGATACGAGCAGTACTTC. As protein: CAWSVLEGLGYEQYF.

This chain links TRBV7-9 with TRBJ2-7; TRBD1 matches 7 bases. Germline assignment: CDR1 SEHNR and CDR2 FQNEAQ (reference sequence). J gave up 4 bases and V 4 bases, and 10 bases lay outside the gene matches. CDR3 length equals 15 residues. CDR3 bases: TGTGCCAGCAGCTCAGTGGGGGACAGAGAATACGAGCAGTACTTC. Its protein product is CASSSVGDREYEQYF.

This clone was observed many times. The CDR3 sequence is CSVAVGGYQETQYF. CDR3 in DNA: TGCAGCGTTGCGGTCGGGGGGTACCAAGAGACCCAGTACTTC. The J gene is TRBJ2-5, the V gene TRBV29-1, with 7 bases aligning to TRBD2. V was clipped by 4 bases and J by 0 bases; unmatched bases: 5. This CDR3 is built from 14 residues. Looked up from germline, CDR1 is SQVTM and CDR2 is ANQGSEA.

The gene calls are TRBV5-1 and TRBJ1-4, with 8 bases lining up with TRBD1. J was trimmed by 8 bases and V by 0 bases; bases with no gene match: 12. Per germline, CDR1 SGHRS and CDR2 YFSETQ. CDR3 size: 17 residues. In DNA form, the CDR3 reads TGCGCCAGCAGCTTGGGCCAGCCGGGGTCAGGGGGCGAAAAACTGTTTTTT. This encodes CASSLGQPGSGGEKLFF.

The V call is TRBV28, the J call TRBJ2-7; 8 bases map to TRBD1. Germline-derived CDR1 and CDR2 are MDHEN and SYDVKM. The CDR3 consists of 14 residues. J gave up 0 bases and V 7 bases, and 5 bases lay outside the gene matches. CDR3 coding DNA: TGTGCCAGCAACAGACAGGGGAGCTCCTACGAGCAGTACTTC. Amino acids: CASNRQGSSYEQYF.

The rearrangement links TRBV28 to TRBJ2-3; TRBD2 matches 10 bases. This CDR3 region has 16 residues. The germline CDR1 and CDR2 sequences are MDHEN and SYDVKM. The V gene end was trimmed by 5 bases and the J gene end by 5 bases; junction bases not matched to a gene: 10. The DNA for the CDR3 is TGTGCCAGCAGTGACGCCTCTAGCGGGAGTAAAGATACGCAGTATTTT. It specifies CASSDASSGSKDTQYF.

The V and J genes are TRBV5-1 and TRBJ2-5; D remains ambiguous. Looked up from germline, CDR1 is SGHRS and CDR2 is YFSETQ. The CDR3 consists of 12 residues. Trimming pared 0 bases from V and 5 bases from J, leaving 5 bases between. CDR3 in amino acids: CASSLEVETQYF. CDR3 in DNA: TGCGCCAGCAGCTTGGAGGTGGAGACCCAGTACTTC.

With respect to this clone: The same CDR3 can be traced to other DNA sequences in this sample. The rearrangement joins TRBV20-1 to TRBJ2-5, with TRBD2 matching over 7 bases. The DNA end is more similar to TRBJ2-7, so the J call may be wrong. This CDR3 region has 11 residues. Germline V gene lookup returns CDR1 DFQATT and CDR2 SNEGSKA (reference sequence). The CDR3 is CSAGLVYEQYF. CDR3 coding DNA: TGCAGTGCCGGACTAGTATACGAGCAGTACTTC.

This rearrangement joins TRBV5-1 to TRBJ1-4; 7 nucleotides align to TRBD1. Trimming at V came to 0 bases and at J to 5 bases, leaving 13 bases not matched to a gene. This CDR3 has 18 residues. Germline V gene data show CDR1 as SGHRS and CDR2 as YFSETQ. The CDR3 DNA reads TGCGCCAGCAGCTTGGGGACAGGAGCTTTTAAGACGAATGAAAAACTGTTTTTT. Protein sequence: CASSLGTGAFKTNEKLFF.

This clone showed up just a few times. V and J are TRBV7-2 and TRBJ2-2, with D tentatively TRBD2 (6 bases). CDR3 length: 19 residues. Between the trimmed V and J ends, which lost 1 base and 3 bases, there was a span of 21 bases. The germline gives CDR1 SGHTA, CDR2 FQGNSA. This CDR3 is CASSLVAPAEGGHTGELFF. The CDR3, as DNA: TGTGCCAGCAGCTTAGTCGCCCCCGCGGAGGGCGGGCACACCGGGGAGCTGTTTTTT.

V gene TRBV27 combines with J gene TRBJ2-5; no clear D. Trimming removed 6 bases at V and 1 base at J, with 15 bases between. The germline V gene encodes CDR1 MNHEY and CDR2 SMNVEV (reference sequence). This CDR3 is built from 15 residues. In DNA form, the CDR3 reads TGTGCCAGCAGACTCTCTTACTGGCTCCAAGAGACCCAGTACTTC. Protein sequence: CASRLSYWLQETQYF.